This T cell receptor (beta chain) is from a study of cytotoxic CD8 clonotypes in ibrutinib-treated CLL. Study-wide points: At progression, clonality fell back toward baseline after rising at ibrutinib response. Sample timing was unmatched between remission and later-progressing patients; lymph nodes unstudied.

J lost 4 bases, V lost 4 bases, and 4 bases had no gene match. Germline V gene sequence: CDR1 SGHNT, CDR2 YYREEE (reference sequence). The length of the CDR3 is 15 residues. A word on this clone: Its matching antigen is unknown.

Investigators sought sequencing depths of between 1 in 200,000 and 1 in 1 million T cells. TCRdb's table, derived via immunoSEQ multiplex PCR, lists solely in-frame clones and lacks some. The sample holds some 130,000 clones, around four fifths seen once. The chain combines TRBV5-4 with TRBJ2-7; 14 bases line up with TRBD2. Material: PBMCs, obtained after 24 months of ibrutinib treatment. The source of this sequence is a human donor with chronic lymphocytic leukemia. The CDR3 sequence: CASSLRTSGGYEQYF. In DNA form, the CDR3 reads TGTGCCAGCAGCCTCCGGACTAGCGGGGGGTACGAGCAGTACTTC.